Ten or more counts support the clone carrying this T cell receptor (beta chain). Its target is not known. The sequenced template was cDNA made from the entire isolated RNA. This table comes from immunoSEQ multiplex PCR, and its TCRdb copy is limited to in-frame clones, with some not included. The sample shows over 300,000 clones, roughly 8% of them seen only once. In germline, CDR1 is SGDLS, CDR2 YYNGEE. This CDR3 comprises 13 residues. The V gene lost 2 bases and the J gene lost 5 bases, with 8 bases spanning the gap. The data were obtained in a study of beta chain features in type 1 diabetes. At the level of the study: Examination spanned roughly 110 million sorted cells from all samples.

General study results and limits: Cells with high TCR expression could be over-represented by cDNA sequencing. Healthy donors had naive, central memory and Treg TCRB repertoires that appeared less similar than those seen among patients.

The V and J genes are TRBV9 and TRBJ1-5; D is unclear. The sequence was obtained from a woman aged 18-29 years in good health. Sample: central memory CD4+ T cells from blood. This CDR3 is CASSVIPDQPQHF. The CDR3 region has the DNA TGTGCCAGCAGCGTGATACCCGATCAGCCCCAGCATTTT.